The following is a TCR beta chain sequence with its context. This entry comes from a study of blood T cell repertoires in COVID-19. Study context: COVID-19 samples from acute and convalescent phases originated in the United States, Italy and Spain.

This CDR3 contains 15 residues. J lost 5 bases, V lost 5 bases, and 9 bases had no gene match. Germline V gives CDR1 SGHVS, CDR2 FNYEAQ. Per the original data handling: Reference gene primer amplification yielded estimated nucleated cell counts. Some clones are missing from TCRdb's copy, which holds only in-frame ones; the method was immunoSEQ multiplex PCR. The V and J calls and the clone size are those of that table, but D and trimming were determined from the DNA. The data show 30,000 to 40,000 clones, 70% to 80% seen once. Sequencing was done on a sample of peripheral blood. The chain links TRBV7-6 to TRBJ2-5, with 9 bases identical to TRBD1. The sequence derives from a human donor in a cohort sampled during active COVID-19. DNA for the CDR3: TGTGCCAGCAGCCCCCAGAGGACAGGGGCCGAGACCCAGTACTTC. Protein sequence: CASSPQRTGAETQYF.